The 5 T cell receptor beta chains in this list originate from one sample, sequenced in a study of blood T cell repertoires in COVID-19. Sequencing used immunoSEQ multiplex PCR; TCRdb keeps in-frame clones, though not all of them. Here the sample spans around 200,000 clones, about 85% being singletons. The sequenced sample consisted of peripheral blood. The receptors were sampled from a person between 65 and 79 years old with COVID-19, enrolled during active disease.

This rearrangement joins TRBV5-1 to TRBJ1-5; D uncertain. The V end was cut by 2 bases, the J end by 4 bases, with 13 bases between. Per the germline V gene, CDR1 is SGHRS and CDR2 is YFSETQ. This CDR3 spans 15 amino acids. CDR3 bases: TGCGCCAGCAGCTTAAACGGAGAGTTTAATCAGCCCCAGCATTTT. Translated, it gives CASSLNGEFNQPQHF.

J is TRBJ1-3 and V is TRBV7-9; TRBD1 is a possible D gene (5 bases). Trimming took off 5 bases at V and 2 bases at J, with 13 bases between the two ends. CDR3 length equals 15 residues. Germline CDR1 SEHNR, CDR2 FQNEAQ (reference sequence). The chain's CDR3 is CASSPQGTAGNTIYF. DNA for the CDR3: TGTGCCAGCAGCCCTCAGGGTACGGCTGGAAACACCATATATTTT.

This clone came up a few times. This chain uses TRBV7-7 with TRBJ2-3, with D tentatively TRBD2 (5 bases). Trimming stripped 5 bases from V and 4 bases from J, with 16 bases between. This CDR3 contains 15 residues. Looked up from germline, CDR1 is SSHAT and CDR2 is FNYEAQ (reference sequence). CDR3 DNA: TGTGCCAGCAGCCGAGGAGAGGGCCTGGCAGATACGCAGTATTTT. Its translation is CASSRGEGLADTQYF.

The V call is TRBV7-9, the J call TRBJ1-3; 7 nucleotides agree with TRBD1. The CDR3 sequence is 16 residues long. The germline gives CDR1 SEHNR, CDR2 FQNEAQ (reference sequence). V dropped 5 bases and J dropped 0; count of bases not matched to a gene: 7. The CDR3 DNA follows: TGTGCCAGCAGCAAAAACAGGGGTAACTCTGGAAACACCATATATTTT. This encodes CASSKNRGNSGNTIYF.

The J gene is TRBJ1-2, the V gene TRBV9; 8 bases are a match to TRBD1. The CDR3 runs to 17 residues. Germline assignment: CDR1 SGDLS and CDR2 YYNGEE. V shed 2 bases, J shed 5 bases, and the junction held 14 bases outside the gene matches. In DNA, the CDR3 is TGTGCCAGCAGCGTTGGACAGGGCTTCACCCAGGGATATGGCTACACCTTC. As protein: CASSVGQGFTQGYGYTF.